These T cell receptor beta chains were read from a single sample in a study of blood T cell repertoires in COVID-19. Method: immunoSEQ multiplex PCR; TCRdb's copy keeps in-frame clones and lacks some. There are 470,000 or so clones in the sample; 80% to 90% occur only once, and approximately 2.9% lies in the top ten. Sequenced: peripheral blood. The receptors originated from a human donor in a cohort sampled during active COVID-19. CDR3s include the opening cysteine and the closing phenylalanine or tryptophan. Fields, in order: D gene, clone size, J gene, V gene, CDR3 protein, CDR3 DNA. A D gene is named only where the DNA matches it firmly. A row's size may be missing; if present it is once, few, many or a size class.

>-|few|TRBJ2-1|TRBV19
CASSVGRNEQFF
TGTGCCAGTAGTGTGGGGAGAAATGAGCAGTTCTTC
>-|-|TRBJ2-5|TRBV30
CAWSPKRVQETQYF
TGTGCCTGGAGTCCCAAGCGGGTCCAAGAGACCCAGTACTTC
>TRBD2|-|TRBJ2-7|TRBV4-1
CASSLAGRGAYEQYF
TGCGCCAGCAGCCTCGCGGGGCGGGGGGCCTACGAGCAGTACTTC
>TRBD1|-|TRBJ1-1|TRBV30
CALGQGNTEAFF
TGTGCCCTGGGACAGGGGAACACTGAAGCTTTCTTT
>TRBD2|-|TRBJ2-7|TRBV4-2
CASSRGTSGSFGEQYF
TGTGCCAGCAGCCGAGGGACTAGCGGGAGTTTTGGCGAGCAGTACTTC
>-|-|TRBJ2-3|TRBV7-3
CASSLNSGRIADTQYF
TGTGCCAGCAGCTTAAACAGCGGTAGGATCGCAGATACGCAGTATTTT
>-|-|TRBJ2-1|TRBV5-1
CASSFGGYNEQFF
TGCGCCAGCAGCTTCGGAGGCTACAATGAGCAGTTCTTC
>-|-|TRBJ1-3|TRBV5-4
CASSLGGSGNTIYF
TGTGCCAGCAGCTTAGGCGGCTCTGGAAACACCATATATTTT
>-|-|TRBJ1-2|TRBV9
CASSVEDSLYGYTF
TGTGCCAGCAGCGTAGAGGACAGTCTCTATGGCTACACCTTC
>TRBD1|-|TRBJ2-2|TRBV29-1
CSVTTTGTGELFF
TGCAGCGTCACTACGACAGGGACCGGGGAGCTGTTTTTT
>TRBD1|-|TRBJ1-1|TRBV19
CASSTLQTGTGTEAFF
TGTGCCAGTAGTACTCTACAGACAGGGACGGGGACTGAAGCTTTCTTT
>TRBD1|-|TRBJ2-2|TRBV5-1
CASSLNDRDTGELFF
TGCGCCAGCAGCTTGAATGACAGGGACACCGGGGAGCTGTTTTTT
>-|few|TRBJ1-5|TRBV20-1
CSAFRGFQHF
TGCAGTGCTTTCAGGGGTTTCCAGCATTTT
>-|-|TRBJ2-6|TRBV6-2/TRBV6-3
CASSRSGSGANVLTF
TGTGCCAGCAGTCGATCAGGGTCTGGGGCCAACGTCCTGACTTTC
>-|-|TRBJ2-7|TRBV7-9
CASSLTDRGGEQYF
TGTGCCAGCAGCCTAACAGACCGCGGAGGTGAGCAGTACTTC
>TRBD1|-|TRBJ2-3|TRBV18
CASSHGQVGTDTQYF
TGTGCCAGCTCACACGGACAGGTGGGAACAGATACGCAGTATTTT
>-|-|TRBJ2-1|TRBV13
CASSFSGQSYNEQFF
TGTGCCAGCAGCTTTAGCGGCCAAAGCTACAATGAGCAGTTCTTC
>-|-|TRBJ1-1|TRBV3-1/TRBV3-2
CASSRDFTEAFF
TGTGCCAGCAGCAGGGACTTCACTGAAGCTTTCTTT
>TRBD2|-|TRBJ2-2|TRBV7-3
CASSLGLAGGTGELFF
TGTGCCAGCAGCTTGGGACTAGCGGGAGGTACCGGGGAGCTGTTTTTT
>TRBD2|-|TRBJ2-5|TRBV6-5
CASTGGLVVETQYF
TGTGCCAGCACCGGGGGACTAGTCGTCGAGACCCAGTACTTC
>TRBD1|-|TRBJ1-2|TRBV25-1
CASSERTGGARGYTF
TGTGCCAGCAGTGAACGAACAGGGGGCGCGAGGGGCTACACCTTC
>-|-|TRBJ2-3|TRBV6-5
CASRPTASTDTQYF
TGTGCCAGCAGGCCGACAGCTAGCACAGATACGCAGTATTTT
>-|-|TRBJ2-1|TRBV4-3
CASSQYRNEQFF
TGCGCCAGCAGCCAATACAGGAATGAGCAGTTCTTC
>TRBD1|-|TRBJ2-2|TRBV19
CASSISRGTGELFF
TGTGCCAGTAGTATATCCAGGGGGACCGGGGAGCTGTTTTTT
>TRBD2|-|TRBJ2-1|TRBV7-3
CASSLTGTGAKGLAQTYNEQFF
TGTGCCAGCAGCTTAACGGGCACGGGTGCGAAAGGACTAGCGCAGACCTACAATGAGCAGTTCTTC
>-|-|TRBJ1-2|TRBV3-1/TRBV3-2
CASSPSRGGSSNYGYTF
TGTGCCAGCAGCCCCTCCCGGGGGGGGTCTTCTAACTATGGCTACACCTTC
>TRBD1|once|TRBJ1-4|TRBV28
CASSFWGQGDEKLFF
TGTGCCAGCAGTTTTTGGGGACAGGGTGATGAAAAACTGTTTTTT
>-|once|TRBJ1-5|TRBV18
CASSPRGASNQPQHF
TGTGCCAGCTCACCACGCGGGGCCAGCAATCAGCCCCAGCATTTT
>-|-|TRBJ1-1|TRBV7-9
CASSLMQVGNTEAFF
TGTGCCAGCAGCTTAATGCAGGTAGGGAACACTGAAGCTTTCTTT
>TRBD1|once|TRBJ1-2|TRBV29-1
CSVELTGNNYGYTF
TGCAGCGTTGAATTGACAGGGAACAACTATGGCTACACCTTC
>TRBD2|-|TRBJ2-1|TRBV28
CASSSQTSGRAYEQFF
TGTGCCAGCAGTTCCCAGACTAGCGGGAGGGCCTATGAGCAGTTCTTC
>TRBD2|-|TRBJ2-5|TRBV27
CASSQWTSGDQETQYF
TGTGCCAGCAGTCAATGGACTAGCGGGGACCAAGAGACCCAGTACTTC
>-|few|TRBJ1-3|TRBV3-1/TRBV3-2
CASSFPDINTIYF
TGTGCCAGCAGTTTTCCAGACATCAACACCATATATTTT
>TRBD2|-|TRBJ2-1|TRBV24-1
CATSDDGGAYNEQFF
TGTGCCACCAGTGATGATGGGGGGGCCTACAATGAGCAGTTCTTC
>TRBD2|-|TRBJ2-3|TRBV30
CAWTSGSPDTQYF
TGTGCCTGGACTAGCGGGAGTCCAGATACGCAGTATTTT
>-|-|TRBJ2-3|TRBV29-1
CSVEPSSSDTQYF
TGCAGCGTCGAACCTAGCAGTTCAGATACGCAGTATTTT
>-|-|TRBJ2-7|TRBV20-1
CSVSEGYEQYF
TGCAGTGTTTCGGAGGGTTACGAGCAGTACTTC
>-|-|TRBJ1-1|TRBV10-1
CATSPDWNTEAFF
TGCGCCACCTCCCCGGACTGGAACACTGAAGCTTTCTTT
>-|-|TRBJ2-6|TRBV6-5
CASSYSRVGANVLTF
TGTGCCAGCAGTTACTCCCGGGTTGGGGCCAACGTCCTGACTTTC
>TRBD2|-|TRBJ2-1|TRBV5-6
CASSPLAGSYNEQFF
TGTGCCAGCAGCCCACTAGCGGGATCCTACAATGAGCAGTTCTTC
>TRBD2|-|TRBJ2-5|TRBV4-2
CASSQDEWLAGGKSQYF
TGTGCCAGCAGCCAAGATGAATGGCTAGCGGGAGGGAAAAGCCAGTACTTC
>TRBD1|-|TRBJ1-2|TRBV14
CASSQGETGGAVYGYTF
TGTGCCAGCAGCCAAGGAGAAACAGGGGGCGCGGTATATGGCTACACCTTC
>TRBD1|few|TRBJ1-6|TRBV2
CASSDRTGESSPLHF
TGTGCCAGCAGTGATAGGACAGGGGAGAGTTCACCCCTCCACTTT
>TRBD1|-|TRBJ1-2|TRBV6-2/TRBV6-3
CASSDRGRGYTF
TGTGCCAGCAGTGACAGGGGAAGGGGCTACACCTTC